This T cell receptor (beta chain) appears in the sequencing data of a study of beta chain features in type 1 diabetes. Since all of the isolated RNA was reverse transcribed, expressed TCRB transcripts were what got sequenced. Using immunoSEQ multiplex PCR, the repertoire was profiled, and TCRdb retains in-frame clones only, with some absent. This table holds roughly 60,000 clones, approximately 59% found once. The CDR3 length is 17 residues. Trimming cost V 6 bases and J 1 base; bases outside gene matches: 12. The germline gives CDR1 SEHNR, CDR2 FQNEAQ (reference sequence). A CD45RO/CCR7/CD25/CD127/CD95/CD27 panel sorted naive, central memory, regulatory and stem cell-like memory CD4+ cells.

The chain uses TRBV7-9 and TRBJ2-3; 8 nucleotides match TRBD2. Sequenced sample: Tregs from blood. The sequence was collected from a woman aged 18-30 years in good health. DNA for the CDR3: TGTGCCAGCAGACCTGATGTCGGGCGGGGGGGCACAGATACGCAGTATTTT. Translation gives CASRPDVGRGGTDTQYF.